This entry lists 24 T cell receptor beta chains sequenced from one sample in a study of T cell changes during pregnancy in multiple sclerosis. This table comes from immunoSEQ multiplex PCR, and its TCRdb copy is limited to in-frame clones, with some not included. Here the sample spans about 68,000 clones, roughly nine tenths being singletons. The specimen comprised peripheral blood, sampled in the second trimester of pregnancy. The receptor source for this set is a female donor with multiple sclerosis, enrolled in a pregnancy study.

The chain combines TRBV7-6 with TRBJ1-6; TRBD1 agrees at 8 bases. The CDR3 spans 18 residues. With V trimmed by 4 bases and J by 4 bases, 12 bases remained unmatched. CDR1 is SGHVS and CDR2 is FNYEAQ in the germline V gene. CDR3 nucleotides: TGTGCCAGCAGCTATGGGGCACAGGGGGAGGGTTATAATTCACCCCTCCACTTT. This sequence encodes CASSYGAQGEGYNSPLHF.

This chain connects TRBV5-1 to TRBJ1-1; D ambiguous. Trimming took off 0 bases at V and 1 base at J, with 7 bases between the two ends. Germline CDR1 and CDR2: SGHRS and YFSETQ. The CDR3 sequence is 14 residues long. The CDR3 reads CASSLDSSNTEAFF. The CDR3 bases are TGCGCCAGCAGCTTGGACAGCTCGAACACTGAAGCTTTCTTT. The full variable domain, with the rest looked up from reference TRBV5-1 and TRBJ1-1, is KAGVTQTPRYLIKTRGQQVTLSCSPISGHRSVSWYQQTPGQGLQFLFEYFSETQRNKGNFPGRFSGRQFSNSRSEMNVSTLELGDSALYLCASSLDSSNTEAFFGQGTRLTVV.

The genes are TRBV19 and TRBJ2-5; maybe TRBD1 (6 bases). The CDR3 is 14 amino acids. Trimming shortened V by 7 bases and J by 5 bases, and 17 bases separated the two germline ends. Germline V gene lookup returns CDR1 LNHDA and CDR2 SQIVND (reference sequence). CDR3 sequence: CASKDSSFRETQYF. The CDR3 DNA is TGTGCCAGTAAGGACAGCTCCTTTCGGGAGACCCAGTACTTC.

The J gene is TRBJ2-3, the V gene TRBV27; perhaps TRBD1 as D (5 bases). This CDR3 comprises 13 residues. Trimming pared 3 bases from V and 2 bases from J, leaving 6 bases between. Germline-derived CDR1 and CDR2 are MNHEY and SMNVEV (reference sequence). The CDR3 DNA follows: TGTGCCAGCAGTTTTGGGGCCACAGATACGCAGTATTTT. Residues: CASSFGATDTQYF.

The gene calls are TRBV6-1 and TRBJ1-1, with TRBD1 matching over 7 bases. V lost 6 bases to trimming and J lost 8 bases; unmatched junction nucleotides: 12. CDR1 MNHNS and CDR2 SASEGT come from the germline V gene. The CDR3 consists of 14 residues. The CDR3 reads CASRVDRASSEAFF. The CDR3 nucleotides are TGTGCCAGCAGGGTTGACAGGGCGTCTTCAGAAGCTTTCTTT.

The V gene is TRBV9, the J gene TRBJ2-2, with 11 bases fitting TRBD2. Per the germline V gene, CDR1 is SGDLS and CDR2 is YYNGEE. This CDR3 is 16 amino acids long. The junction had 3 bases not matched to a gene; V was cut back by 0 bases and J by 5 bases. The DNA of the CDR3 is TGTGCCAGCAGCGTAGGAGGGACTAGCGGTACCGGGGAGCTGTTTTTT. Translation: CASSVGGTSGTGELFF.

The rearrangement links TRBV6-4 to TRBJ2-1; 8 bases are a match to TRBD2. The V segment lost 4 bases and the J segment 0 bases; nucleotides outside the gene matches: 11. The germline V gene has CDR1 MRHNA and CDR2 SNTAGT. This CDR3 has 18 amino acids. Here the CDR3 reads CASSVLPAGALSYNEQFF. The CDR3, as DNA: TGTGCCAGCAGTGTCCTACCAGCGGGGGCCCTCTCCTACAATGAGCAGTTCTTC.

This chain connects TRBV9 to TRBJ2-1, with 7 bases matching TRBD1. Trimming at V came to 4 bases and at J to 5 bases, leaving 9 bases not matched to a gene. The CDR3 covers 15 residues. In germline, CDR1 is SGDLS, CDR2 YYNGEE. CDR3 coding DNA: TGTGCCAGCAGCTTGACCGGGACAGCTAACAATGAGCAGTTCTTC. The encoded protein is CASSLTGTANNEQFF.

CDR3 DNA sequence: TGTGCCAGCAGTGGACGAACCCCGGGACAGCCTAGACGGGGGCCAGATACGCAGTATTTT. This sequence encodes CASSGRTPGQPRRGPDTQYF. The chain carries TRBV6-1 and TRBJ2-3, with D maybe TRBD1 (7 bases). The germline V and J ends were trimmed by 4 bases and 4 bases, with 30 bases remaining between them. The germline V gene encodes CDR1 MNHNS and CDR2 SASEGT. CDR3 length equals 20 residues.

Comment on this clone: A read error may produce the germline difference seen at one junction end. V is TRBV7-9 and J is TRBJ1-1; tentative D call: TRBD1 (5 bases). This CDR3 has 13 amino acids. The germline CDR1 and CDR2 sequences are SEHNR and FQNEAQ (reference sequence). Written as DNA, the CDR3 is TGTGCCAGCAGCTTAGGGGTTGGGACTGAAACTTTCTTT. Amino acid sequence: CASSLGVGTETFF.

This CDR3 is CASSYGPTINYGYTF. CDR3 coding DNA: TGTGCCAGCAGTTACGGTCCAACAATTAACTATGGCTACACCTTC. V and J are TRBV6-6 and TRBJ1-2; D is unclear. Germline V lookup: CDR1 MNHNY, CDR2 SVGAGI (reference sequence). The V gene lost 2 bases and the J gene lost 1 base, with 11 bases spanning the gap. There are 15 residues in the CDR3.

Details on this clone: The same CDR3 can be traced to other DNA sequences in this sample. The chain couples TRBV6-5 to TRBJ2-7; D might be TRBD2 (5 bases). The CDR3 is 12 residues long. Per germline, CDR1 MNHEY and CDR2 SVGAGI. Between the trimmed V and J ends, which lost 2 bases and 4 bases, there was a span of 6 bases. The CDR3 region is CASSYTGYEQYF. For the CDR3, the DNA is TGTGCCAGCAGTTACACGGGGTACGAGCAGTACTTC.

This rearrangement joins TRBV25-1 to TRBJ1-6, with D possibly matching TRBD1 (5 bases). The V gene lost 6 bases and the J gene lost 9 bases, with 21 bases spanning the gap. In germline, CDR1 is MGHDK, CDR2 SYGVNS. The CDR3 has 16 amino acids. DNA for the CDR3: TGTGCCAGCAGCGCGAGTGATCAGGGATGGAGTTCACCCCTCCACTTT. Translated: CASSASDQGWSSPLHF.

This CDR3 reads CASSPRGQGYQPQHF. The CDR3, as DNA: TGTGCCAGCAGCCCCCGAGGGCAGGGGTATCAGCCCCAGCATTTT. This sequence joins TRBV7-2 and TRBJ1-5, with a weak D call TRBD1 (6 bases). With 5 bases removed from V and 5 bases from J, the gap between germline ends came to 16 bases. The CDR3 sequence is 15 residues long. CDR1 SGHTA and CDR2 FQGNSA come from the germline V gene.

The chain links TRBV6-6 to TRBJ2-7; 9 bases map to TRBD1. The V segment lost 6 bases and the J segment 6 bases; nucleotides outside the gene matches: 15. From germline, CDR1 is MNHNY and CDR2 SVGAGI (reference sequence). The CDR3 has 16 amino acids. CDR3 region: CASSRPPGQGTSEQYF. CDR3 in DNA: TGTGCCAGCAGCCGCCCTCCGGGACAGGGAACCTCCGAGCAGTACTTC.

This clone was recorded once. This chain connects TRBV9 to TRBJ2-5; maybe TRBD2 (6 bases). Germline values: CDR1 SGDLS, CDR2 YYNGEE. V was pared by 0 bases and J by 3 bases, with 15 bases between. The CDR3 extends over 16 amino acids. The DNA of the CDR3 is TGTGCCAGCAGCGTAGCTACGGGAGCAGGAGAAGAGACCCAGTACTTC. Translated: CASSVATGAGEETQYF.

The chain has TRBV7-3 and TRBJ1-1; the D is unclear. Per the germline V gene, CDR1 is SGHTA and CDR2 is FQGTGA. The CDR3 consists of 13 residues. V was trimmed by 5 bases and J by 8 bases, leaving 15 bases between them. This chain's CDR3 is CASSPTPLGEAFF. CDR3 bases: TGTGCCAGCAGCCCCACTCCCTTGGGCGAAGCTTTCTTT.

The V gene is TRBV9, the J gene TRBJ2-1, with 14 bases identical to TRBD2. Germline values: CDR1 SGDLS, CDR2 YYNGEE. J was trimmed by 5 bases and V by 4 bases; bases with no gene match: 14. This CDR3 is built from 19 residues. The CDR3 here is CASSPGLAGGLGVNNEQFF. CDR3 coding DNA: TGTGCCAGCAGCCCAGGACTAGCGGGGGGTTTGGGGGTCAACAATGAGCAGTTCTTC.

CDR3: CASSVRQGAEAFF. As DNA, the CDR3 is TGTGCCAGCAGCGTAAGGCAGGGCGCTGAAGCTTTCTTT. This chain connects TRBV9 to TRBJ1-1; weak D call: TRBD1 (5 bases). V was clipped by 1 base and J by 6 bases, with 10 bases between them. The CDR3 contains 13 residues. Germline-derived CDR1 and CDR2 are SGDLS and YYNGEE.

For the CDR3, the DNA is TGCGCCAGCAGCTTCGGTAGCGGGTCCACCTACGAGCAGTACTTC. It codes for CASSFGSGSTYEQYF. The J gene is TRBJ2-7, the V gene TRBV5-1; 7 positions match TRBD2. The CDR3 spans 15 residues. J lost 2 bases, V lost 2 bases, and 7 bases had no gene match. CDR1 is SGHRS, CDR2 YFSETQ, per germline.

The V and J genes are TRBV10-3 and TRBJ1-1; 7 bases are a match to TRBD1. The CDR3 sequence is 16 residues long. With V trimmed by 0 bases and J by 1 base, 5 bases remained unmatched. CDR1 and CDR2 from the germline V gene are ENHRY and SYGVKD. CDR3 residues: CAISESLRQGNTEAFF. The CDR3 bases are TGTGCCATCAGTGAGTCGCTGAGACAGGGGAACACTGAAGCTTTCTTT.

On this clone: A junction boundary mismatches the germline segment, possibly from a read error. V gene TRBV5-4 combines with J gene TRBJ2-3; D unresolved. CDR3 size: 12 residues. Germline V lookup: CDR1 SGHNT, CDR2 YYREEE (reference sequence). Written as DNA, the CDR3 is TGTGCCAGCAGCTTGGGCACATATACGCAGTATTTT. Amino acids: CASSLGTYTQYF.

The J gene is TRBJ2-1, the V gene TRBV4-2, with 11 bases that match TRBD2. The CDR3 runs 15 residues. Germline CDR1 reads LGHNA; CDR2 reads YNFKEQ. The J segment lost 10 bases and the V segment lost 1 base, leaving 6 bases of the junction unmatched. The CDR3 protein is CASSQVTSGGGEQFF. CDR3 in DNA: TGTGCCAGCAGCCAAGTTACTAGCGGGGGAGGCGAGCAGTTCTTC.

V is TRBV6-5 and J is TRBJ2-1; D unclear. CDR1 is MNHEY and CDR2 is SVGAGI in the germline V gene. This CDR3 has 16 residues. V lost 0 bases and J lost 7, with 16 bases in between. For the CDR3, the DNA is TGTGCCAGCAGTTACTCCCCCTCATTAATGGAGAATGAGCAGTTCTTC. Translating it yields CASSYSPSLMENEQFF.